This TCR beta chain derives from a study of blood T cell repertoires in COVID-19. Study in general: COVID-19 samples, acute and convalescent, were from the United States, Italy and Spain.

In the study's own analysis: Amplification from reference gene primers served as the basis for estimated nucleated cell counts. TCRdb's copy holds only in-frame clones and misses some; the assay was immunoSEQ multiplex PCR. The V and J calls and clone size are taken from that table; D and trimming were inferred from the DNA. The top ten clones hold about 0.63% of a sample with 450,000 or so clones, roughly 87% of them seen once. The germline V gene encodes CDR1 MDHEN and CDR2 SYDVKM. The junction had 3 bases not matched to a gene; V was cut back by 8 bases and J by 8 bases. CDR3 length: 13 residues. Participants were aged about 18 to 100 years, lived in roughly 23 US areas, and enrolled virtually.

V usage is TRBV28 and J usage is TRBJ1-4, with TRBD1 identical over 12 bases. The sequencing sample was made of PBMCs or T cells enriched from blood (not recorded which). This sequence originates from a man aged 18 to 29 who had recovered from COVID-19. The CDR3 DNA is TGTGCCAGCGGAGGGACAGGGGGCGAAAAACTGTTTTTT. Protein: CASGGTGGEKLFF.